A selection of T cell receptor beta chains follows, all from one sample in a study of cytomegalovirus exposure and HLA in healthy donors. Assay used: immunoSEQ multiplex PCR; TCRdb lists only in-frame clones, some missing. The table records roughly 130,000 clones, 80% of them present only once. The source material was PBMCs. The receptors originated from a man aged 40-55 years in good health and CMV-seronegative. Each CDR3 is given with its conserved first and last residue. Each record gives: CDR3 length, clone size, V gene, J gene, D gene, CDR3 protein, CDR3 DNA. The D gene is left open where the match is weak. Only part of the rows carry a size: once, few, many, or a class if the clone is expanded.

>14|-|TRBV15|TRBJ2-3|-
CATGRGSSTDTQYF
TGTGCCACCGGCAGGGGTAGCAGCACAGATACGCAGTATTTT
>15|few|TRBV7-9|TRBJ2-7|TRBD1
CASSTSGTESREQYF
TGTGCCAGCAGCACATCCGGGACAGAATCTCGCGAGCAGTACTTC
>15|-|TRBV11-2|TRBJ2-5|TRBD2
CASLPSWGTMKTQYF
TGTGCCAGCCTCCCAAGTTGGGGGACTATGAAGACCCAGTACTTC
>14|once|TRBV28|TRBJ1-4|TRBD1
CASSNRGINEKLFF
TGTGCCAGCAGCAACAGGGGTATTAATGAAAAACTGTTTTTT
>14|-|TRBV29-1|TRBJ2-1|-
CSVVPGINYNEQFF
TGCAGCGTTGTTCCCGGTATCAACTACAATGAGCAGTTCTTC
>14|few|TRBV2|TRBJ1-1|-
CASSVMAMNTEAFF
TGTGCCAGCAGTGTGATGGCAATGAACACTGAAGCTTTCTTT
>13|-|TRBV27|TRBJ2-1|TRBD2
CASSAGTSYEQFF
TGTGCCAGCAGTGCCGGGACTAGCTATGAGCAGTTCTTC
>14|once|TRBV6-5|TRBJ2-7|TRBD1
CASRQGQGRYEQYF
TGTGCCAGCAGACAGGGACAGGGCCGATACGAGCAGTACTTC
>16|once|TRBV12-2|TRBJ1-4|-
CASRLHSGQGAGKLFF
TGTGCAAGTCGCCTCCATTCGGGACAGGGGGCCGGAAAACTGTTTTTT
>14|-|TRBV5-1|TRBJ2-5|-
CASSLEGEGETQYF
TGCGCCAGCAGCTTGGAGGGAGAAGGGGAGACCCAGTACTTC
>14|-|TRBV7-2|TRBJ2-5|-
CASSFVEGGETQYF
TGTGCCAGCAGCTTTGTAGAAGGAGGGGAGACCCAGTACTTC
>14|-|TRBV2|TRBJ2-3|TRBD2
CASETSGGGHTQYF
TGTGCCAGCGAAACTAGCGGGGGTGGCCATACGCAGTATTTT
>14|-|TRBV5-1|TRBJ1-2|TRBD1
CASSPGDRDYGYTF
TGCGCCAGCAGCCCAGGAGACAGGGACTATGGCTACACCTTC
>11|-|TRBV20-1|TRBJ1-1|-
CSASQTNEAFF
TGCAGTGCTAGCCAAACAAATGAAGCTTTCTTT
>14|-|TRBV15|TRBJ1-1|-
CATSREGGGTEAFF
TGTGCCACCAGCAGAGAGGGAGGGGGAACTGAAGCTTTCTTT
>13|-|TRBV18|TRBJ2-3|-
CASSPLRTDTQYF
TGTGCCAGCTCACCGCTGAGGACAGATACGCAGTATTTT
>14|-|TRBV5-6|TRBJ2-7|-
CASSRRAGDYEQYF
TGTGCCAGCAGCCGCCGGGCAGGGGACTACGAGCAGTACTTC
>17|-|TRBV6-1|TRBJ2-3|TRBD1
CASSERLTGQSTDTQYF
TGTGCCAGCAGTGAACGCCTGACGGGACAGAGCACAGATACGCAGTATTTT
>16|-|TRBV5-1|TRBJ2-3|TRBD2
CASSLIPGLASDTQYF
TGCGCCAGCAGCTTAATACCGGGACTAGCATCAGATACGCAGTATTTT
>13|-|TRBV10-3|TRBJ2-5|-
CAISVGEDETQYF
TGTGCCATCAGCGTGGGAGAGGATGAGACCCAGTACTTC
>14|-|TRBV6-6|TRBJ2-2|TRBD2
CASSLAGLSGELFF
TGTGCCAGCAGTTTAGCGGGACTGTCCGGGGAGCTGTTTTTT
>14|-|TRBV10-3|TRBJ2-3|-
CAISAGVETDTQYF
TGTGCCATCAGTGCAGGGGTCGAAACAGATACGCAGTATTTT
>13|few|TRBV7-3|TRBJ1-1|-
CASSFSGNTEAFF
TGTGCCAGCAGCTTTTCAGGGAACACTGAAGCTTTCTTT
>15|once|TRBV27|TRBJ1-1|TRBD1
CASTTGGTGDTEAFF
TGTGCCAGCACCACAGGGGGGACAGGTGATACTGAAGCTTTCTTT
>17|-|TRBV27|TRBJ2-3|-
CASSFAPWLTGPDTQYF
TGTGCCAGCAGCTTCGCGCCGTGGTTGACTGGCCCAGATACGCAGTATTTT
>14|-|TRBV27|TRBJ2-2|-
CASSFISDTGELFF
TGTGCCAGCAGTTTCATTAGCGACACCGGGGAGCTGTTTTTT
>12|-|TRBV19|TRBJ1-1|-
CASSRDSPEAFF
TGTGCCAGTAGTAGAGACTCCCCCGAAGCTTTCTTT
>13|-|TRBV2|TRBJ2-2|-
CASSEIATGELFF
TGTGCCAGCAGTGAAATAGCCACCGGGGAGCTGTTTTTT
>17|-|TRBV9|TRBJ2-6|TRBD1
CASSVGQGSSGANVLTF
TGTGCCAGCAGCGTAGGACAGGGATCTTCTGGGGCCAACGTCCTGACTTTC
>14|-|TRBV27|TRBJ1-4|-
CASSSFRSNEKLFF
TGTGCCAGCAGCTCGTTCAGGTCTAATGAAAAACTGTTTTTT
>14|-|TRBV11-2|TRBJ2-5|TRBD1
CASSLGQGKETQYF
TGTGCCAGCAGCTTAGGACAGGGGAAGGAGACCCAGTACTTC
>16|-|TRBV5-1|TRBJ2-7|-
CASSSYRAPLAYEQYF
TGCGCCAGCAGCTCCTACAGAGCTCCCCTCGCCTACGAGCAGTACTTC
>15|-|TRBV18|TRBJ2-7|-
CASSPQTGSSYEQYF
TGTGCCAGCTCACCCCAGACTGGGAGCTCCTACGAGCAGTACTTC
>16|-|TRBV5-1|TRBJ2-7|-
CASSLVHSTGSYEQYF
TGCGCCAGCAGCTTGGTGCATTCTACGGGTTCCTACGAGCAGTACTTC
>15|-|TRBV6-1|TRBJ1-5|-
CASSADSGFGQPQHF
TGTGCCAGCAGTGCTGACTCGGGGTTTGGTCAGCCCCAGCATTTT
>16|-|TRBV30|TRBJ1-6|-
CAWSVSRIAPNSPLHF
TGTGCCTGGAGTGTAAGTCGGATAGCGCCTAATTCACCCCTCCACTTT
>14|few|TRBV7-9|TRBJ2-3|TRBD2
CASSSTLGGGSQYF
TGTGCCAGCAGCTCAACCTTGGGCGGGGGGTCGCAGTATTTT
>14|-|TRBV29-1|TRBJ1-4|-
CSVDWGGLGEKLFF
TGCAGCGTTGACTGGGGGGGCCTTGGGGAAAAACTGTTTTTT
>13|once|TRBV5-1|TRBJ1-1|-
CASSFDSNTEAFF
TGCGCCAGCAGCTTCGACAGCAACACTGAAGCTTTCTTT
>16|-|TRBV7-3|TRBJ1-1|-
CASSLRGGNENTEAFF
TGTGCCAGCAGCTTAAGGGGCGGGAATGAGAACACTGAAGCTTTCTTT
>16|-|TRBV6-5|TRBJ2-5|-
CASSYSVARGQETQYF
TGTGCCAGCAGTTACTCTGTAGCGCGAGGTCAAGAGACCCAGTACTTC